This T cell receptor beta chain was sequenced for a study of shared clonotypes between healthy human individuals (dated by TCRdb to 2018 to 2021). Background for the entire study: The cohort included a few men and two women between 18 and 49 years of age. For each donor, three plates each were used for CD4 naive and CD4 memory, two plates were used for CD8 naive, and one plate was used for CD8 memory. To estimate repertoire size and how much clonotype sharing occurs between individuals, the study deeply sequenced the blood TCR repertoires of several healthy adults. To increase sequencing depth and limit assay-specific biases, TCR repertoire library preparation and sequencing were carried out by different laboratories using diverse techniques. Each donor's leukapheresis produced roughly between about 0.8 and 8.9 billion PBMCs. What the study reported, not specific to this receptor: Because the study included only a small number of donors, the genetic and exposure-history diversity represented was limited. Compared with non-shared clonotypes, clonotypes shared by all four sorted-subset donors had higher generation probabilities. Larger estimated clonotype richness was generally found for naive subsets than for memory subsets. Sampling was limited to blood, and TCR repertoires in tissue likely differ from TCR repertoires in blood. Incomplete sequencing was indicated by rarefaction of sorted-subset datasets, despite the large sequencing depth. Pairwise subsampling led to the expectation that sequencing depth would affect the degree of clonotype sharing among donors. When four donors were compared, the shared fraction of clonotypes was about 5.4% for naive CD4, around 3.6% for naive CD8, roughly 2.3% for memory CD4, and 0.4% for memory CD8.

Notes on this clone: No cognate antigen has been identified for it. No much larger clonotype is one base removed from it; base qualities were not supplied.

As encoded in the germline V gene, CDR1 is MNHEY while CDR2 is SVGAGI. The germline V and J ends show losses of 1 base and 4 bases respectively, and no gene match explains 5 bases of the junction. Taken from cysteine to phenylalanine, the CDR3 has 15 residues. Left in the record is the CDR3 DNA by itself, 45 bases read in frame from the first base. CD8 naive samples were CD45RO-negative cells positively selected for CCR7, giving a CD45RA+CCR7+ population that excluded TemRA cells. Healthy HIV-negative adults with no recently reported acute infections or vaccinations were included as donors. All donors were Caucasian adults living in Nashville, Tennessee, USA. After blood collection by leukapheresis, PBMCs were isolated using Ficoll-Histopaque density gradient centrifugation and then cryopreserved in the vapor phase of liquid nitrogen. Purity and quantity of every magnetically sorted T cell population were checked by analytical flow cytometry. Genomic DNA was isolated from each sorted fraction and quantified by UV absorbance on a Nanodrop 2000c.

TCR CDR3 regions were amplified from genomic DNA by multiplex PCR using the deep immunoSEQ assay. Extracted genomic DNA from each cell subset was spread evenly across all wells of several immunoSEQ 96-well plates, with each plate serving as a replicate. For sorted subsets, around 200 ng genomic DNA, equal to some 28,000 T cell genomes, was loaded into each replicate PCR. The purified libraries were quantified using a Qubit 3.0 fluorometer, sized with a Bioanalyzer 2100, and then quantified again using the KAPA Library Quantification kit. Every immunoSEQ 96-well plate was sequenced on a dedicated single-read 150-cycle Illumina NextSeq 550 flow cell. The authors processed their data as follows. Because the immunoSEQ output included only junctional sequences and no quality scores, the filtering could not be the same as the filtering used for full-length reads. Sequences were annotated with PyIR, a Python wrapper for IgBLAST v1.9, using IMGT germline references to assign V/J genes and CDR3. Reads were filtered out if the reads had weak V/J assignments (E-value above 1e-6), no CDR3, stop codons, out-of-frame junctions, or ambiguous translated residues. V3J clonotypes were defined as sequences sharing the same inferred V gene, J gene, and CDR3 amino acid sequence. To compute the percentage overlap between repertoires, the number of shared unique clonotypes was divided by the size of the smaller repertoire. Repertoire richness was assessed with RTK rarefaction, the Chao1 estimator, and Recon v2.1 estimates of unobserved clonotypes. OLGA was used to compute generation probabilities for all TCRbeta clonotypes that the gDNA method yielded from a few donors. Here the immuneACCESS table is served through TCRdb, limited to in-frame sequences with V and J called. Missing clones are a known gap in these copies; in checked studies unresolved V genes cover under half, and the rest lacks a known reason. V and J calls and clone size follow that table, whereas D and trimming were derived from the DNA. A total of approximately 1.9 million clones appear in this sample, 90% to 95% of them only once. 1.5% to 2% of the sample goes to the ten largest clones.

The chain is assembled from TRBV6-5 and TRBJ1-2; 8 of the junction bases match TRBD1. The sequence was obtained from a man aged 18-30 years in good health. Some clones in this sample may be carry-over from other donors' samples. The material sequenced was naive CD8+ T cells from PBMCs. The cell subset or site label, as the study defines it: CD45RA+CCR7+. The sequenced DNA is TGTGCCAGCAGTTACTTTACAGGGGGAACCTATGGCTACACCTTC. Its amino acids are CASSYFTGGTYGYTF.